Described below is a single T cell receptor beta chain sequence and its context. In germline, CDR1 is MNHNS, CDR2 SASEGT. The CDR3 length is 15 residues. J was trimmed by 7 bases and V by 1 base; bases with no gene match: 4. The data belong to a study of human T cells and chemical hapten exposure. TCRdb reprocessed the RACE reads with MiXCR, giving one entry per CDR3 protein. The sample lists roughly 72,000 distinct CDR3 sequences, around 10% occurring once. This sample's time point: patch test 1, 2 weeks after DPC sensitization. Treatment in this sample: therapeutic diphenylcyclopropenone sensitization with weekly scalp DPC.

The sequences come from whole blood, collected in connection with sensitization to the hapten diphenylcyclopropenone (DPC). The TCR sequence derives from a woman aged 45-65 years with alopecia areata. Some clones in this sample may be carry-over from other donors' samples. The rearrangement uses TRBV6-1 and TRBJ2-7; 13 bases agree with TRBD2. Here the CDR3 reads CASSEGTSGSREQYF. The CDR3, as DNA: TGTGCCAGCAGTGAAGGGACTAGCGGGAGTCGAGAGCAGTACTTC.